This T cell receptor (beta chain) came from a study of cytomegalovirus exposure and HLA in healthy donors. This clone occurred a few times. What it binds is unknown. This CDR3 is built from 14 residues. CDR1 is SGHVS and CDR2 is FQNEAQ in the germline V gene. The V segment lost 3 bases and the J segment 4 bases; nucleotides outside the gene matches: 4. General observations from the study: Productive status was seen about 87% or about 30% of the time for most TCR beta V segments in an earlier analysis. Altogether, 160 or so TCR beta chains were recorded as cytomegalovirus-associated.

It was with 60 Vbeta and 13 Jbeta primers that the PCR ran. In the study's own analysis: A follow-up analysis tallied about 80 million unique TCR beta chains, roughly 11 million shared. Some clones are missing from TCRdb's copy, which holds only in-frame ones; the method was immunoSEQ multiplex PCR. V and J calls and clone size are given by that table; D and trimming were obtained from the DNA. The sample has around 100,000 clones, 10% seen once. Sequenced material: PBMCs. The clonotype originates from a man aged 40-50 years in good health and CMV-seropositive. The V and J genes are TRBV7-8 and TRBJ2-7; 9 positions agree with TRBD1. The CDR3 spells CASSFDRGAYEQYF. For the CDR3, the DNA is TGTGCCAGCAGCTTTGACAGGGGGGCATACGAGCAGTACTTC.